The rows below give T cell receptor beta chains drawn from one sample of a study of cytomegalovirus exposure and HLA in healthy donors. Clones were sequenced by immunoSEQ multiplex PCR, and TCRdb holds only the in-frame ones, with some missing. Of some 150,000 clones detected, less than 85% appear once; the ten largest clones hold just under 6.5%. The sample consisted of PBMCs. These receptors all come from a man between 45 and 60 years old in good health and CMV-seropositive. CDR3s include the opening cysteine and the closing phenylalanine or tryptophan. D genes are given only for firm matches. Some rows have no size entry. The others give once, few or many, or a class for an expanded clone.

d_gene	v_gene	abundance	j_gene	CDR3aa	CDR3nt
TRBD1	TRBV29-1	NA	TRBJ2-3	CSVAGGAGTDTQYF	TGCAGCGTTGCAGGGGGCGCGGGCACAGATACGCAGTATTTT
TRBD2	TRBV11-2	NA	TRBJ2-1	CASSFGTSGHYNEQFF	TGTGCCAGCAGCTTTGGGACTAGCGGGCATTACAATGAGCAGTTCTTC
NA	TRBV6-5	NA	TRBJ1-1	CASSPAGRAEAFF	TGTGCCAGCAGCCCCGCGGGGCGCGCTGAAGCTTTCTTT
NA	TRBV29-1	NA	TRBJ1-3	CSVEREGRSGNTIYF	TGCAGCGTTGAGAGGGAGGGGAGATCTGGAAACACCATATATTTT
TRBD2	TRBV18	NA	TRBJ2-3	CASSPTLAGVKDTQYF	TGTGCCAGCTCACCAACGCTAGCGGGAGTAAAAGATACGCAGTATTTT
TRBD1	TRBV6-5	NA	TRBJ1-3	CASSYSAGGSGNTIYF	TGTGCCAGCAGTTACTCGGCAGGGGGGAGTGGAAACACCATATATTTT
NA	TRBV28	NA	TRBJ1-1	CASSSFSYGAFF	TGTGCCAGCAGTTCCTTTAGCTATGGAGCTTTCTTT
NA	TRBV7-9	few	TRBJ2-2	CSSSLDKINTGELFF	TGTTCCAGCAGCCTAGACAAGATAAACACCGGGGAGCTGTTTTTT
TRBD1	TRBV7-2	NA	TRBJ2-7	CASSLVGTGSYEQYF	TGTGCCAGCAGCTTAGTCGGGACAGGGTCCTACGAGCAGTACTTC
TRBD2	TRBV7-8	few	TRBJ2-3	CASSLLAGGQGDTQYF	TGTGCCAGCAGCTTACTCGCGGGAGGGCAGGGAGATACGCAGTATTTT
NA	TRBV11-2	NA	TRBJ2-5	CASSLKRLAETQYF	TGTGCCAGCAGCTTAAAGCGGCTAGCGGAGACCCAGTACTTC
NA	TRBV30	NA	TRBJ1-1	CAWRVPPTGMNTEAFF	TGTGCCTGGAGGGTTCCCCCGACAGGTATGAACACTGAAGCTTTCTTT
NA	TRBV30	NA	TRBJ1-4	CAWSVQGSRAIF	TGTGCCTGGAGTGTACAGGGTTCGAGGGCTATATTT
NA	TRBV2	NA	TRBJ1-6	CASSGTVQDNSPLHF	TGTGCCAGCAGTGGGACAGTTCAGGATAATTCACCCCTCCACTTT
NA	TRBV2	NA	TRBJ2-5	CASSEETQETQYF	TGTGCCAGCAGTGAAGAAACACAAGAGACCCAGTACTTC
TRBD1	TRBV2	NA	TRBJ2-2	CASRQTGGSGELFF	TGTGCCAGCAGGCAGACAGGGGGCAGCGGGGAGCTGTTTTTT
NA	TRBV5-5	NA	TRBJ2-5	CASSRSLARAETQYF	TGTGCCAGCAGCCGATCCCTCGCGAGGGCTGAGACCCAGTACTTC
TRBD2	TRBV2	NA	TRBJ2-7	CASSPGLAGDEQYF	TGTGCCAGCAGCCCGGGACTAGCGGGAGACGAGCAGTACTTC
NA	TRBV10-3	NA	TRBJ2-2	CAISPGLRTGELFF	TGCGCCATCAGTCCGGGACTTAGGACCGGGGAGCTGTTTTTT
NA	TRBV2	NA	TRBJ2-7	CASSPSRDTSYEQYF	TGTGCCAGCAGTCCCTCCCGGGACACCTCCTACGAGCAGTACTTC
NA	TRBV7-2	NA	TRBJ1-6	CASRTVTNSPLHF	TGTGCCAGCAGGACAGTTACCAATTCACCCCTCCACTTT
TRBD1	TRBV2	NA	TRBJ2-7	CASSGDRSSYEQYF	TGTGCCAGCAGCGGGGACAGAAGCTCCTACGAGCAGTACTTC
TRBD1	TRBV5-1	few	TRBJ2-7	CASSSGQGVREQYF	TGCGCCAGCAGCTCGGGACAGGGGGTGAGGGAGCAGTACTTC
TRBD1	TRBV2	NA	TRBJ2-7	CASRVQGTYEQYF	TGTGCCAGCCGTGTACAGGGGACCTACGAGCAGTACTTC
NA	TRBV28	NA	TRBJ2-5	CASSLTRRETQYF	TGTGCCAGCAGTTTAACTCGCCGGGAGACCCAGTACTTC
TRBD2	TRBV7-3	NA	TRBJ2-3	CASSLAGVTDTQYF	TGTGCCAGCAGCTTAGCGGGAGTCACAGATACGCAGTATTTT
TRBD2	TRBV9	NA	TRBJ2-1	CASSVGSGGYNEQFF	TGTGCCAGCAGCGTAGGTAGCGGGGGATACAATGAGCAGTTCTTC
NA	TRBV28	NA	TRBJ1-2	CASRKPGRDFGYTF	TGTGCCAGCAGAAAGCCGGGAAGGGATTTCGGCTACACCTTC
TRBD1	TRBV19	NA	TRBJ1-3	CASSRQGASGNTIYF	TGTGCCAGTAGTCGACAGGGGGCATCTGGAAACACCATATATTTT
NA	TRBV5-1	NA	TRBJ2-5	CASSLAPYQETQYF	TGCGCCAGCAGCTTGGCCCCTTACCAAGAGACCCAGTACTTC
TRBD1	TRBV15	NA	TRBJ1-2	CATSRDRENGYTF	TGTGCCACCAGCCGGGACAGGGAAAATGGCTACACCTTC
TRBD1	TRBV5-6	NA	TRBJ2-3	CASSAGTVSDTQYF	TGTGCCAGCAGCGCAGGGACAGTCTCAGATACGCAGTATTTT
NA	TRBV5-4	NA	TRBJ1-2	CASSLATGRDYGYTF	TGTGCCAGCAGCTTGGCTACGGGGAGGGACTATGGCTACACCTTC
NA	TRBV19	NA	TRBJ2-7	CASSIKPGVYEQYF	TGTGCCAGTAGTATTAAGCCAGGGGTCTACGAGCAGTACTTC
NA	TRBV2	few	TRBJ1-5	CASNQGSSNQPQHF	TGTGCCAGCAATCAGGGGTCGAGCAATCAGCCCCAGCATTTT
NA	TRBV30	NA	TRBJ1-1	CAWGGYTDTEAFF	TGTGCCTGGGGTGGATATACGGACACTGAAGCTTTCTTT
NA	TRBV4-1	NA	TRBJ2-2	CASSQRWAQFVGELFF	TGCGCCAGCAGCCAACGGTGGGCGCAGTTCGTCGGGGAGCTGTTTTTT
NA	TRBV5-4	NA	TRBJ1-1	CASSGRGMNTEAFF	TGTGCCAGCAGCGGGAGAGGGATGAACACTGAAGCTTTCTTT
NA	TRBV5-5	NA	TRBJ2-2	CASRGQVGTGELFF	TGTGCCAGCAGGGGACAAGTCGGCACCGGGGAGCTGTTTTTT
TRBD1	TRBV2	NA	TRBJ2-2	CASSANRDSSLGELFF	TGTGCCAGCAGCGCGAATCGGGACAGCTCACTCGGGGAGCTGTTTTTT
TRBD2	TRBV5-1	NA	TRBJ2-5	CASSSTSGRAETQYF	TGCGCCAGCAGCTCGACTAGCGGGAGGGCGGAGACCCAGTACTTC
NA	TRBV6-1	NA	TRBJ1-4	CASSTGAANEKLFF	TGTGCCAGCAGTACGGGTGCAGCTAATGAAAAACTGTTTTTT
NA	TRBV14	NA	TRBJ1-3	CASSQDANSGNTIYF	TGTGCCAGCAGCCAAGACGCTAACTCTGGAAACACCATATATTTT
NA	TRBV7-9	NA	TRBJ1-1	CASSILGGNTEAFF	TGTGCCAGCAGCATACTAGGAGGTAACACTGAAGCTTTCTTT
TRBD1	TRBV30	few	TRBJ1-1	CAWSTGVNTEAFF	TGTGCCTGGAGTACAGGGGTGAACACTGAAGCTTTCTTT
NA	TRBV6-1	NA	TRBJ2-7	CASSRPGGVYEQYF	TGTGCCAGCAGCAGGCCCGGAGGTGTTTACGAGCAGTACTTC
TRBD2	TRBV7-2	NA	TRBJ2-7	CASSSGLAGGPVHEQYF	TGTGCCAGCAGCTCGGGACTAGCGGGAGGGCCCGTTCACGAGCAGTACTTC
TRBD2	TRBV2	NA	TRBJ2-3	CASSPGTSGRTDTQYF	TGTGCCAGCAGCCCCGGGACTAGCGGGAGGACAGATACGCAGTATTTT
TRBD1	TRBV5-1	NA	TRBJ1-1	CASSPGGTGDTEAFF	TGCGCCAGCAGCCCGGGGGGGACAGGGGACACTGAAGCTTTCTTT
NA	TRBV5-1	NA	TRBJ1-2	CASSLGGADGYTF	TGCGCCAGCAGTCTAGGGGGGGCGGATGGCTACACCTTC
NA	TRBV28	NA	TRBJ2-1	CASSLTKKGRFYNEQFF	TGTGCCAGCAGTTTAACGAAGAAGGGGCGGTTCTACAATGAGCAGTTCTTC
TRBD2	TRBV28	NA	TRBJ2-3	CASSFSLAGVNTQYF	TGTGCCAGCAGTTTCAGCCTAGCGGGAGTCAATACGCAGTATTTT
NA	TRBV2	NA	TRBJ1-1	CASGRQGLNTEAFF	TGTGCCAGCGGGAGGCAGGGCCTGAACACTGAAGCTTTCTTT
NA	TRBV19	NA	TRBJ1-2	CASSIRPPFGGGYTF	TGTGCCAGTAGTATAAGACCCCCTTTCGGAGGAGGCTACACCTTC